This T cell receptor beta chain was obtained from a study of shared T cell receptors in the human thymus. Sequencing used immunoSEQ multiplex PCR; TCRdb keeps in-frame clones, though not all of them. Here the sample spans around 730,000 clones, 70% to 90% being singletons. V trimming: 4 bases; J trimming: 1 base; junction bases outside the gene matches: 7. Germline loops: CDR1 MGHDK, CDR2 SYGVNS. This CDR3 has 15 amino acids. These same data were also listed under a study on human thymus T cells. That work states: In corrective heart surgery, resections were taken, and these provided the thymus tissue.

The specimen sequenced was thymocytes. This clonotype was obtained from a girl in the first two years of life with a congenital heart defect. This rearrangement joins TRBV25-1 to TRBJ2-7; 7 nucleotides line up with TRBD1. The CDR3, as DNA: TGTGCCAGCAGTGCCGAGGGGGCATATTCCTACGAGCAGTACTTC. Translated, it gives CASSAEGAYSYEQYF.